The subject of this entry is one TCR beta chain. Antigen specificity is unknown. The data belong to a study of identifying expanded T cells in peripheral blood. Clones were sequenced by immunoSEQ multiplex PCR, and TCRdb holds only the in-frame ones, with some missing. The sample carries 50,000 to 75,000 clones, around 81% recorded once. CDR1 is SGHTA, CDR2 FQGNSA, per germline. There are 18 residues in the CDR3. V shed 5 bases and J 0 bases; nucleotides not matched to a gene: 15. Points from the study as a whole: Approximately two-week clone count variance significantly increased as total template count grew. Technical replicates showed around 1.2 changed clones; two weeks roughly 16; four weeks 19.

The source material was blood. This chain uses TRBV7-2 with TRBJ2-5; TRBD2 matches at 7 bases. This clonotype was obtained from a person between 18 and 70 years old in good health. CDR3 sequence reads: CASSMASRGGSYQETQYF. CDR3 coding DNA: TGTGCCAGCAGCATGGCTTCTCGCGGCGGGAGTTACCAAGAGACCCAGTACTTC.